The 14 T cell receptor beta chains below all came from one sample that was sequenced in a study of cytomegalovirus exposure and HLA in healthy donors. With 60 Vbeta and 13 Jbeta primers, the PCR was carried out. Method: immunoSEQ multiplex PCR; TCRdb's copy keeps in-frame clones and lacks some. This sample has over 100,000 clones; roughly 80% occur once, and the top ten carry about 2.5%. The sequencing sample was made of PBMCs. These receptors were taken from a female donor in good health and CMV-seronegative.

Here the CDR3 DNA reads TGTGCCAGCAGTGATTCTAAAAGCACAGATACGCAGTATTTT. This gives the protein CASSDSKSTDTQYF. J is TRBJ2-3 and V is TRBV6-4; unclear D gene. This CDR3 contains 14 residues. V was shortened by 3 bases and J by 0 bases, with 7 bases between the two germline ends. Germline V gene data show CDR1 as MRHNA and CDR2 as SNTAGT.

The chain is built from TRBV18 and TRBJ1-1; TRBD1 aligns across 9 bases. The CDR3 is 15 amino acids. Germline trimming cut 3 bases from V and 0 bases from J; bases unmatched to any gene: 2. Germline V lookup: CDR1 KGHSH, CDR2 LQKENI. This CDR3 reads CASSPGDRVNTEAFF. The CDR3 DNA follows: TGTGCCAGCTCACCTGGGGACAGGGTGAACACTGAAGCTTTCTTT. Full variable domain (outside the CDR3, taken from reference TRBV18 and TRBJ1-1): NAGVMQNPRHLVRRRGQEARLRCSPMKGHSHVYWYRQLPEEGLKFMVYLQKENIIDESGMPKERFSAEFPKEGPSILRIQQVVRGDSAAYFCASSPGDRVNTEAFFGQGTRLTVV.

This clone was detected a few times. J is TRBJ1-4 and V is TRBV7-2; unclear D gene. From germline, CDR1 is SGHTA and CDR2 FQGNSA. There are 17 residues in the CDR3. The V end lost 1 base, the J end lost 8 bases, and 20 bases lay between the germline ends. In DNA form, the CDR3 reads TGTGCCAGCAGCTTAGGCCTTTCGGCGGCAGCAACAGAAAAACTGTTTTTT. Amino acids: CASSLGLSAAATEKLFF.

This rearrangement joins TRBV5-1 to TRBJ2-7; 11 bases are a match to TRBD2. The ends lost 4 bases at V and 0 bases at J; junction bases unmatched: 3. This CDR3 comprises 15 residues. CDR1 and CDR2 (germline): SGHRS, YFSETQ. The CDR3 DNA sequence: TGCGCCAGCAGCCCTGGACTAGCGGGCTCCTACGAGCAGTACTTC. Translating it yields CASSPGLAGSYEQYF. Based on the CDR3 plus reference TRBV5-1 and TRBJ2-7, the full variable domain is KAGVTQTPRYLIKTRGQQVTLSCSPISGHRSVSWYQQTPGQGLQFLFEYFSETQRNKGNFPGRFSGRQFSNSRSEMNVSTLELGDSALYLCASSPGLAGSYEQYFGPGTRLTVT.

This chain links TRBV7-2 with TRBJ1-1; D call uncertain. This CDR3 region has 15 residues. Per the germline V gene, CDR1 is SGHTA and CDR2 is FQGNSA. Trimming shortened V by 5 bases and J by 5 bases, and 18 bases separated the two germline ends. CDR3 nucleotides: TGTGCCAGCAGCCAACAGCAGGTAGGAGGGACTGAAGCTTTCTTT. It yields the protein CASSQQQVGGTEAFF. Variable domain in full (rest from reference TRBV7-2 and TRBJ1-1): GAGVSQSPSNKVTEKGKDVELRCDPISGHTALYWYRQSLGQGLEFLIYFQGNSAPDKSGLPSDRFSAERTGGSVSTLTIQRTQQEDSAVYLCASSQQQVGGTEAFFGQGTRLTVV.

V gene TRBV4-2 combines with J gene TRBJ1-1; 7 positions match TRBD1. With 0 bases clipped from V and 1 base from J, the junction kept 8 bases outside the gene matches. The CDR3 is 17 amino acids. Germline V gene sequence: CDR1 LGHNA, CDR2 YNFKEQ. CDR3: CASSQDLLGQPNTEAFF. The CDR3 nucleotides are TGTGCCAGCAGCCAAGATCTCTTGGGACAGCCGAACACTGAAGCTTTCTTT.

The chain employs TRBV30 and TRBJ1-3; D unresolved. Trimming stripped 4 bases from V and 3 bases from J, with 10 bases between. From germline, CDR1 is GTSNPN and CDR2 SVGIG (reference sequence). This CDR3 contains 13 residues. The CDR3 loop is CAWTSASGNTIYF. In DNA, the CDR3 is TGTGCCTGGACTTCAGCGAGTGGAAACACCATATATTTT.

The gene calls are TRBV11-2 and TRBJ1-2, with 9 bases identical to TRBD1. The CDR3 loop spans 13 amino acids. V lost 4 bases and J lost 6; bases outside the gene matches: 3. CDR1 is SGHAT and CDR2 is FQNNGV in the germline V gene. The CDR3 region has the DNA TGTGCCAGCAGCTCCCGGACAGGGGATGGCTACACCTTC. Protein: CASSSRTGDGYTF.

Many counts were recorded for this clone. V is TRBV6-5 and J is TRBJ1-1; D gene unclear. Germline V gives CDR1 MNHEY, CDR2 SVGAGI. V was clipped by 6 bases and J by 1 base, with 9 bases between them. CDR3 size: 13 residues. CDR3 sequence: CASSKERNTEAFF. The CDR3 coding sequence is TGTGCCAGCAGCAAGGAGAGGAACACTGAAGCTTTCTTT.

J is TRBJ2-1 and V is TRBV5-4, with D unclear. The V end was cut by 0 bases, the J end by 6 bases, with 7 bases between. From germline, CDR1 is SGHNT and CDR2 YYREEE (reference sequence). The CDR3 is 13 amino acids. CDR3 residues: CASSLGRVNEQFF. CDR3 in DNA: TGTGCCAGCAGCTTGGGTCGGGTCAATGAGCAGTTCTTC.

The chain joins TRBV23-1 to TRBJ1-1; 8 positions match TRBD1. TRBV23-1 is an open reading frame whose function is uncertain. Germline trimming cut 5 bases from V and 3 bases from J; bases unmatched to any gene: 5. CDR3 size: 14 residues. The CDR3 is CASSSTGEDTEAFF. The CDR3 DNA reads TGCGCCAGCAGTTCGACAGGGGAGGACACTGAAGCTTTCTTT.

V usage is TRBV6-5 and J usage is TRBJ1-3; tentative D call: TRBD1 (5 bases). The length of the CDR3 is 15 residues. CDR1 and CDR2 from the germline V gene are MNHEY and SVGAGI. V was trimmed by 6 bases and J by 3 bases, leaving 15 bases between them. As DNA, the CDR3 is TGTGCCAGCAGCCCACAGGCCCAGGTTGGAAACACCATATATTTT. Its protein is CASSPQAQVGNTIYF.

The chain uses TRBV6-5 and TRBJ1-3, with a weak D call TRBD1 (5 bases). This CDR3 spans 13 amino acids. Trimming removed 7 bases at V and 0 bases at J, with 7 bases between. Germline CDR1 MNHEY, CDR2 SVGAGI. CDR3 residues: CASIDSSGNTIYF. CDR3 sequence (DNA): TGTGCCAGCATAGACAGCTCTGGAAACACCATATATTTT.

The chain has TRBV4-3 and TRBJ2-5; D is ambiguous. The germline CDR1 and CDR2 sequences are LGHNA and YSLEER. This CDR3 comprises 15 residues. V lost 0 bases, J lost 4 bases, and 12 bases lay in between. As DNA, the CDR3 is TGCGCCAGCAGCCAAGATGGGTCTAGTGGAGAGACCCAGTACTTC. This codes for CASSQDGSSGETQYF.